The 16 T cell receptor beta chains given below trace back to one sample, sequenced in a study of cytotoxic CD8 clonotypes in ibrutinib-treated CLL. Data came from immunoSEQ multiplex PCR; TCRdb stores just in-frame clones and leaves some out. The repertoire consists of about 160,000 clones, with about 88% occurring once and the leading ten covering roughly 3%. Sequenced material: PBMCs, taken at disease progression, from a patient treated with ibrutinib. Receptors originate from a human donor with chronic lymphocytic leukemia.

The rearrangement joins TRBV29-1 to TRBJ1-2, with 8 nucleotides matching TRBD1. The CDR3 has 13 amino acids. V trimming: 7 bases; J trimming: 2 bases; junction bases outside the gene matches: 6. CDR1 and CDR2 (germline): SQVTM, ANQGSEA. The CDR3 region is CSGTGQENYGYTF. DNA for the CDR3: TGCAGCGGCACGGGACAGGAGAACTATGGCTACACCTTC.

J is TRBJ1-2 and V is TRBV28; D ambiguous. Germline CDR1 and CDR2: MDHEN and SYDVKM. V was cut by 4 bases and J by 7 bases, with 25 bases left in between. The CDR3 loop spans 17 amino acids. CDR3 in DNA: TGTGCCAGCAGTTCCTTGAGGTACCTAAGGGCGCGTGGTGGCTACACCTTC. As protein: CASSSLRYLRARGGYTF.

The chain uses TRBV11-2 and TRBJ2-2; 8 positions agree with TRBD1. The CDR3 runs to 15 residues. Trimming at V came to 5 bases and at J to 4 bases, leaving 6 bases not matched to a gene. The V gene's germline CDR1 is SGHAT and CDR2 FQNNGV. This chain's CDR3 is CASSVTTGGTGELFF. As DNA, the CDR3 is TGTGCCAGCAGCGTAACAACAGGGGGCACCGGGGAGCTGTTTTTT. Variable domain in full (rest from reference TRBV11-2 and TRBJ2-2): EAGVAQSPRYKIIEKRQSVAFWCNPISGHATLYWYQQILGQGPKLLIQFQNNGVVDDSQLPKDRFSAERLKGVDSTLKIQPAKLEDSAVYLCASSVTTGGTGELFFGEGSRLTVL.

The rearrangement joins TRBV30 to TRBJ2-7; D ambiguous. V shed 3 bases and J shed 4 bases, with 13 bases lying between them. Looked up from germline, CDR1 is GTSNPN and CDR2 is SVGIG (reference sequence). The CDR3 extends over 13 amino acids. CDR3 nucleotide sequence: TGTGCCTGGAGCCCGGTGGGATTATACGAGCAGTACTTC. It yields the protein CAWSPVGLYEQYF.

This clone has just a few counts. V usage is TRBV4-1 and J usage is TRBJ2-5; D assignment may be TRBD1 or TRBD2 (6 bases each). Looked up from germline, CDR1 is MGHRA and CDR2 is YSYEKL. CDR3 length: 17 residues. V was pared by 0 bases and J by 5 bases, with 19 bases between. This CDR3 reads CASSQEEVVGGAETQYF. The DNA of the CDR3 is TGCGCCAGCAGCCAAGAAGAAGTCGTCGGGGGCGCGGAGACCCAGTACTTC.

The chain is built from TRBV19 and TRBJ2-3; 8 bases are a match to TRBD1. V shed 6 bases, J shed 6 bases, and the junction held 8 bases outside the gene matches. The length of the CDR3 is 14 residues. From germline, CDR1 is LNHDA and CDR2 SQIVND (reference sequence). CDR3 coding DNA: TGTGCCAGTAGACTACAGGGGGGAGTGGATACGCAGTATTTT. Translation: CASRLQGGVDTQYF.

V and J are TRBV19 and TRBJ2-1; TRBD2 aligns across 13 bases. Germline CDR1 reads LNHDA; CDR2 reads SQIVND (reference sequence). CDR3 length: 20 residues. The junction had 20 bases not matched to a gene; V was cut back by 5 bases and J by 7 bases. The CDR3 nucleotides are TGTGCCAGTAGTTCCAAGACAGCTACCGGGACTAGCGGGACCCGGAATGAGCAGTTCTTC. Its protein is CASSSKTATGTSGTRNEQFF.

The V and J genes are TRBV11-1 and TRBJ2-7; 7 bases align to TRBD1. Germline V gene lookup returns CDR1 SGHAT and CDR2 FQDESV (reference sequence). Germline trimming cut 5 bases from V and 1 base from J; bases unmatched to any gene: 11. This CDR3 is 16 amino acids long. DNA of the CDR3: TGTGCCAGCAGCCCATCGCCGGGACAGAGGTCCTACGAGCAGTACTTC. Its protein product is CASSPSPGQRSYEQYF.

The rearrangement links TRBV4-3 to TRBJ2-1; 8 bases agree with TRBD2. Trimming took 1 base from V and 2 from J; bases not matched to a gene: 4. This CDR3 spans 16 amino acids. CDR1 and CDR2 (germline): LGHNA, YSLEER. The CDR3 DNA reads TGCGCCAGCAGCCAAGGGGGCGGGAGGCCCTACAATGAGCAGTTCTTC. The encoded protein is CASSQGGGRPYNEQFF.

Only a few counts were recorded for this clone. The chain joins TRBV19 to TRBJ2-3; D possibly corresponds to TRBD2 (5 bases). This CDR3 spans 15 amino acids. The ends were cut back, 5 bases at V and 0 bases at J, with 12 bases in the middle. CDR1 is LNHDA, CDR2 SQIVND, per germline (reference sequence). Here the CDR3 reads CASSFRTASTDTQYF. The CDR3 nucleotides read TGTGCCAGTAGTTTCCGGACTGCTAGCACAGATACGCAGTATTTT.

The chain is built from TRBV7-6 and TRBJ2-7, with 11 positions matching TRBD1. Losses at the gene ends were 1 base for V and 6 bases for J; bases not matched to a gene: 11. Looked up from germline, CDR1 is SGHVS and CDR2 is FNYEAQ. CDR3 length: 17 amino acids. The CDR3 protein is CASSLVPAGTGGSEQYF. The CDR3, as DNA: TGTGCCAGCAGCTTAGTGCCAGCCGGGACAGGGGGTTCCGAGCAGTACTTC.

This clone turned up a few times. In nucleotides, the CDR3 is TGTGCCTCGTCTGTAGCCGCTGGGCCCGACACATTTTCCTACGAGCAGTACTTC. Its translation is CASSVAAGPDTFSYEQYF. The genes are TRBV10-3 and TRBJ2-7; no definite D call. Trimming cost V 11 bases and J 1 base, with 30 bases left between them. This CDR3 comprises 18 residues. Germline V CDR1 and CDR2: ENHRY, SYGVKD.

The V call is TRBV5-3, the J call TRBJ1-2, with TRBD1 matching over 7 bases. TRBV5-3 carries the ORF label, with uncertain function. The CDR3 runs to 17 residues. J was trimmed by 6 bases and V by 5 bases; bases with no gene match: 19. CDR3 sequence: CARRNGQVHSGEHGYTF. In DNA, the CDR3 is TGTGCCAGAAGAAATGGACAGGTCCATTCTGGGGAGCATGGCTACACCTTC.

J is TRBJ2-3 and V is TRBV11-3, with a weak D call TRBD1 (6 bases). Germline CDR1 reads SGHNT; CDR2 reads YENEEA. Trimming left V 2 bases short and J 1 base short, with 13 bases between. The CDR3 sequence is 16 residues long. The CDR3 loop reads CASSLLQGSRTDTQYF. In nucleotides, the CDR3 is TGTGCCAGCAGCTTACTACAGGGATCCCGCACAGATACGCAGTATTTT.

V usage is TRBV5-4 and J usage is TRBJ2-7, with 11 bases lining up with TRBD1. This CDR3 region has 17 residues. From germline, CDR1 is SGHNT and CDR2 YYREEE (reference sequence). Germline trimming cut 1 base from V and 4 bases from J; bases unmatched to any gene: 10. The CDR3 region has the DNA TGTGCCAGCAGCTTGACCCGGACAGGGGGCGCGAAATACGAGCAGTACTTC. This gives the protein CASSLTRTGGAKYEQYF. The entire variable domain, with the rest obtained from reference TRBV5-4 and TRBJ2-7, is as follows: ETGVTQSPTHLIKTRGQQVTLRCSSQSGHNTVSWYQQALGQGPQFIFQYYREEENGRGNFPPRFSGLQFPNYSSELNVNALELDDSALYLCASSLTRTGGAKYEQYFGPGTRLTVT.

The V and J genes are TRBV5-1 and TRBJ2-1, with D tentatively TRBD1 (5 bases). Germline V gene data show CDR1 as SGHRS and CDR2 as YFSETQ. V was pared by 0 bases and J by 7 bases, with 14 bases between. CDR3 length: 15 amino acids. The CDR3 sequence: CASSLVARGVNEQFF. The CDR3 nucleotides read TGCGCCAGCAGCTTGGTCGCTAGGGGCGTGAATGAGCAGTTCTTC.